This T cell receptor (beta chain) is drawn from a study of Graves' ophthalmopathy and Graves' hyperthyroidism. As for the study in general: Prior to any treatment, peripheral blood was collected at the time of initial diagnosis.

V was trimmed by 5 bases and J by 1 base, leaving 17 bases between them. Germline CDR1 is SEHNR and CDR2 is FQNEAQ (reference sequence). The CDR3 loop spans 16 amino acids. TCR beta CDR3 amplification used RNA transcripts. Second-round multiplex PCR came after a first-round RT-PCR that employed HTBI primers. MiXCR, run by TCRdb on the multiplex PCR reads, gives a single entry per CDR3 protein. The sample gives some 240,000 distinct CDR3 sequences, about 47% of which show up once; 40% to 55% is in the top ten. The V gene is TRBV7-9, the J gene TRBJ1-1; D is possibly TRBD1 (5 bases). The sequencing sample was made of peripheral blood. This TCR came from an adult man with Graves' ophthalmopathy. The CDR3 DNA sequence: TGTGCCAGCAGCGCTTTGAGGACAAGCACGAACACTGAAGCTTTCTTT. It codes for CASSALRTSTNTEAFF.